The entry that follows covers one T cell receptor beta chain sequence. As yet, its antigen is unknown. Germline assignment: CDR1 SQVTM and CDR2 ANQGSEA. This CDR3 has 13 residues. With V trimmed by 8 bases and J by 6 bases, 6 bases remained unmatched. Patients sequenced had flow cytometry evidence of CD8+CD57+ cell expansion. Every patient presented with severe acquired aplastic anemia. These data originate in a study of CD8+CD57+ T cells in acquired aplastic anemia. On the study more broadly: On average, sorted CD4+ and CD8+ cells gave 2.5 to 4 ug of DNA.

The study's findings and limits: Over 25 CD8+ CDR3 sequences occurred in both the patients and the controls. Patients versus controls showed no significant CD8+ Simpson's diversity difference.

Both TCR beta VDJ combination and CDR3 sequence profiling were carried out. Genomic DNA was the template for this profiling. From the reads, TCRdb called clonotypes with MiXCR, one entry per CDR3 protein. Of around 160,000 distinct CDR3 sequences listed, 40% to 55% were seen once; the top ten hold approximately 2.9%. The sequence was obtained from a human donor with aplastic anemia. The genes are TRBV29-1 and TRBJ2-7; 14 bases agree with TRBD2. Sequenced material: sorted CD4+, CD8+, or CD8+CD57+ T cells (not recorded which) from PBMCs. The CDR3 loop is CSTGTSGSPEQYF. CDR3 sequence (DNA): TGCAGCACCGGGACTAGCGGGAGTCCCGAGCAGTACTTC.